These 18 T cell receptor beta chains share one sample of origin, sequenced in a study of blood T cells in healthy people across ages. A J-beta primer mix and a sample-barcoded 5' primer were used in a second PCR of roughly 7 to 12 cycles. TCRdb used MiXCR to reprocess the 5' RACE reads, holding one entry per CDR3 protein. This sample has about 580,000 distinct CDR3 sequences, with less than 60% found just once. The sequenced sample consisted of blood. The origin of the receptors is an older man in good health.

This chain joins TRBV20-1 and TRBJ1-3, with D possibly matching TRBD1 (6 bases). V was shortened by 1 base and J by 0 bases, with 10 bases between the two germline ends. Germline V gives CDR1 DFQATT, CDR2 SNEGSKA (reference sequence). The CDR3 is 15 amino acids. In nucleotides, the CDR3 is TGCAGTGCTAGAGCGAAACAGGGCTCTGGAAACACCATATATTTT. Translating gives CSARAKQGSGNTIYF.

Many counts were recorded for this clonotype. A read error may explain this, as a much larger clone is one base away. The V gene is TRBV6-5, the J gene TRBJ2-3; tentatively, D is TRBD2 (5 bases). This CDR3 is 15 amino acids long. Trimming took 2 bases from V and 3 from J, leaving 12 bases between them. CDR1 is MNHEY and CDR2 is SVGAGI in the germline V gene. Here the CDR3 reads CASSYGRADTDTQYF. In nucleotides, the CDR3 is TGTGCCAGCAGTTACGGACGAGCGGATACAGATACGCAGTATTTT.

This clonotype was seen only a few times. The rearrangement uses TRBV6-1 and TRBJ2-7; D might be TRBD1 or TRBD2, each matching 5 bases. The CDR3 spans 15 residues. V shed 5 bases and J shed 0 bases, with 14 bases lying between them. Looked up from germline, CDR1 is MNHNS and CDR2 is SASEGT. This CDR3 is CASSYAGTSSYEQYF. The DNA of the CDR3 is TGTGCCAGCAGTTATGCCGGGACCAGCTCCTACGAGCAGTACTTC.

In its sample, this clonotype was seen a few times. V and J are TRBV7-2 and TRBJ2-1; 7 nucleotides match TRBD1. V lost 11 bases and J lost 5; bases outside the gene matches: 6. This CDR3 has 12 amino acids. Germline values: CDR1 SGHTA, CDR2 FQGNSA. The CDR3 protein is CASGTAHNEQFF. CDR3 DNA sequence: TGTGCCTCCGGGACAGCCCACAATGAGCAGTTCTTC.

Only a few counts were recorded for this clonotype. The chain recombines TRBV20-1 with TRBJ2-7, with D perhaps matching TRBD1 or TRBD2 (6 bases each). Trimming stripped 0 bases from V and 1 base from J, with 16 bases between. Germline assignment: CDR1 DFQATT and CDR2 SNEGSKA (reference sequence). This CDR3 region has 16 residues. The CDR3 loop reads CSARDGRQGQSYEQYF. CDR3 nucleotides: TGCAGTGCTAGAGATGGGAGGCAGGGGCAGTCCTACGAGCAGTACTTC.

The chain uses TRBV28 and TRBJ1-1; the D is unclear. This CDR3 is built from 14 residues. CDR1 and CDR2 from the germline V gene are MDHEN and SYDVKM. The ends were cut back, 6 bases at V and 6 bases at J, with 17 bases in the middle. CDR3 residues: CASSLEGPVAEAFF. The CDR3 coding sequence is TGTGCCAGCAGCCTCGAGGGTCCGGTGGCTGAAGCTTTCTTT.

This clonotype appeared a few times. V and J are TRBV4-3 and TRBJ1-1, with TRBD1 matching over 7 bases. The V gene's germline CDR1 is LGHNA and CDR2 YSLEER. The CDR3 loop spans 17 amino acids. Losses at the gene ends were 1 base for V and 8 bases for J; bases not matched to a gene: 16. Written as DNA, the CDR3 is TGCGCCAGCAGCCAAGGCGCCCCCGGACAGGTTAACATAGAAGCTTTCTTT. Amino acids: CASSQGAPGQVNIEAFF.

The chain combines TRBV10-3 with TRBJ1-1, with 7 nucleotides matching TRBD1. Germline-derived CDR1 and CDR2 are ENHRY and SYGVKD. Trimming cost V 6 bases and J 1 base; bases outside gene matches: 8. The CDR3 loop spans 15 amino acids. The CDR3 DNA is TGTGCCATCAGCGGGGGGGGACAGCCGAACACTGAAGCTTTCTTT. This sequence encodes CAISGGGQPNTEAFF.

J is TRBJ2-1 and V is TRBV3-1; a weak D match, TRBD2 (6 bases). Germline V CDR1 and CDR2: LGHDT, YNNKEL (reference sequence). The CDR3 covers 11 residues. V was trimmed by 3 bases and J by 15 bases, leaving 12 bases between them. Here the CDR3 reads CASSQTGGVFF. The CDR3 bases are TGTGCCAGCAGCCAGACTGGCGGGGTGTTCTTC.

The genes are TRBV9 and TRBJ1-2, with D maybe TRBD1 (5 bases). The CDR3 is 12 residues long. Trimming pared 1 base from V and 8 bases from J, leaving 9 bases between. Germline-derived CDR1 and CDR2 are SGDLS and YYNGEE. Written as DNA, the CDR3 is TGTGCCAGCAGCGTACCCAGACAGGGCTACACCTTC. It yields the protein CASSVPRQGYTF.

The genes are TRBV21-1 and TRBJ2-7; the table's D gene call, TRBD2, was not cross checked with the DNA. TRBV21-1 counts as a pseudogene. The CDR3 contains 16 residues. DNA for the CDR3: TGTGCCAGCAGCAAACTGGGGACTACTAGATCCTACGAGCAGTACTTC. Its translation is CASSKLGTTRSYEQYF.

The V and J genes are TRBV29-1 and TRBJ2-5; TRBD2 aligns across 7 bases. J was trimmed by 2 bases and V by 8 bases; bases with no gene match: 11. This CDR3 has 14 amino acids. Germline V CDR1 and CDR2: SQVTM, ANQGSEA. The CDR3 here is CSSTLLAVQETQYF. CDR3 in DNA: TGCAGCTCGACTCTGCTAGCGGTACAAGAGACCCAGTACTTC. The full variable domain, its missing parts supplied by reference TRBV29-1 and TRBJ2-5, is SAVISQKPSRDICQRGTSLTIQCQVDSQVTMMFWYRQQPGQSLTLIATANQGSEATYESGFVIDKFPISRPNLTFSTLTVSNMSPEDSSIYLCSSTLLAVQETQYFGPGTRLLVL.

J is TRBJ1-1 and V is TRBV5-6; TRBD1 agrees at 10 bases. Germline V gene data show CDR1 as SGHDT and CDR2 as YYEEEE. The junction had 10 bases not matched to a gene; V was cut back by 4 bases and J by 1 base. CDR3 size: 17 residues. The CDR3 spells CASSPDRGGRWNTEAFF. CDR3 DNA: TGTGCCAGCAGCCCGGACAGGGGGGGTCGGTGGAACACTGAAGCTTTCTTT.

This clonotype was seen more than once but under ten times. The chain employs TRBV5-1 and TRBJ2-3; a weak D match, TRBD1 (6 bases). The V end lost 7 bases, the J end lost 2 bases, and 11 bases lay between the germline ends. Germline loops: CDR1 SGHRS, CDR2 YFSETQ. The CDR3 runs 13 residues. The chain's CDR3 is CASVGQLTDTQYF. The CDR3 DNA follows: TGCGCCAGCGTGGGACAACTCACAGATACGCAGTATTTT.

This clonotype was recorded many times. The V call is TRBV7-9, the J call TRBJ2-5, with 9 bases matching TRBD2. CDR3 length: 16 residues. Germline assignment: CDR1 SEHNR and CDR2 FQNEAQ (reference sequence). V shed 5 bases and J 2 bases; nucleotides not matched to a gene: 9. The CDR3 sequence is CASSLLGSGGQETQYF. The CDR3 DNA is TGTGCCAGCAGCCTCCTCGGTAGCGGGGGACAAGAGACCCAGTACTTC. Together with reference TRBV7-9 and TRBJ2-5, the CDR3 gives the full variable domain: DTGVSQNPRHKITKRGQNVTFRCDPISEHNRLYWYRQTLGQGPEFLTYFQNEAQLEKSRLLSDRFSAERPKGSFSTLEIQRTEQGDSAMYLCASSLLGSGGQETQYFGPGTRLLVL.

This clonotype was found a few times. A much bigger clone sits one base away, suggesting this may be a read error. The J gene is TRBJ2-5, the V gene TRBV6-5, with 11 bases aligning to TRBD2. V shed 5 bases and J 11 bases; nucleotides not matched to a gene: 13. CDR1 MNHEY and CDR2 SVGAGI come from the germline V gene. The CDR3 totals 15 residues. CDR3 amino acids: CASSDSGGAENEQYF. Written as DNA, the CDR3 is TGTGCCAGCAGTGATAGCGGGGGGGCTGAAAATGAGCAGTACTTC.

This chain links TRBV28 with TRBJ1-6; D not certain. In germline, CDR1 is MDHEN, CDR2 SYDVKM. The CDR3 sequence is 14 residues long. Trimming removed 11 bases from V and 7 bases from J, with 18 bases in between. CDR3 bases: TGTGCCTTACGAGGCCCGGCCGTGAATTCACCCCTCCACTTT. This sequence encodes CALRGPAVNSPLHF.

As to this clonotype: A junction boundary mismatches the germline segment, possibly from a read error. This chain joins TRBV20-1 and TRBJ2-5; possible D gene TRBD2, 6 bases. The CDR3 loop spans 15 amino acids. Germline loops: CDR1 DFQATT, CDR2 SNEGSKA (reference sequence). The DNA of the CDR3 is TGCAGTGCTAGAGATCTAAAGCGCTCCCGGGAGACCCGGTACTTC. It codes for CSARDLKRSRETRYF.